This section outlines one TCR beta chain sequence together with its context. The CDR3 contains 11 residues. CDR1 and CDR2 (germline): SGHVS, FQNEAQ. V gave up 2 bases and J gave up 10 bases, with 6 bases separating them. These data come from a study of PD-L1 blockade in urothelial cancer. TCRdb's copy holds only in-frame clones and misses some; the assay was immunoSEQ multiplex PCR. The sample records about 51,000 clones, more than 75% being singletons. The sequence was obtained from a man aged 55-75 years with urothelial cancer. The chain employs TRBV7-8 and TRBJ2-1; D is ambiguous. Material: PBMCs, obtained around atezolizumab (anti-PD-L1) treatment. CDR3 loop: CASSLTSEQFF. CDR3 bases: TGTGCCAGCAGCTTAACGAGCGAGCAGTTCTTC.